Below are 20 T cell receptor beta chains sequenced from a single sample in a study of blood T cells in healthy people across ages (dated by TCRdb to the mid-2010s). The protocol used for the library was 5' RACE. Sequenced on an Illumina HiSeq 2500. The second PCR ran for about 6 to 12 cycles and used a J-beta primer mix along with a sample-barcoded 5' primer. The raw public reads went through TCRdb reprocessing: fastp at Q25, MiXCR clone calling, in-frame beta chains kept. Every distinct CDR3 protein forms one entry, paired with its most common genes and DNA. The sample data list about 780,000 distinct CDR3 sequences, and around 62% of these were observed just once. The ten largest clones capture around a quarter of the sample. Material for sequencing was blood. These TCRs come from a young man in good health.

The chain couples TRBV25-1 to TRBJ2-3; D could derive from TRBD1 or TRBD2 (5 bases each). This CDR3 comprises 14 residues. The germline V and J ends were trimmed by 1 base and 6 bases, with 11 bases remaining between them. Germline CDR1 is MGHDK and CDR2 is SYGVNS. CDR3 protein: CASSESTGRDTQYF. CDR3 nucleotide sequence: TGTGCCAGCAGTGAATCGACGGGGCGCGATACGCAGTATTTT.

The chain recombines TRBV20-1 with TRBJ2-1; possibly TRBD2 for D (6 bases). Germline CDR1 DFQATT, CDR2 SNEGSKA (reference sequence). V gave up 6 bases and J gave up 5 bases, with 17 bases separating them. The CDR3 has 14 amino acids. The CDR3 nucleotides are TGCAGTGCGCGCCCGGAACTAGCAAACAATGAGCAGTTCTTC. It is translated as CSARPELANNEQFF.

To note about this clonotype: A much larger clone lies one base from this, so it may be a read error. Since the CDR3 does not end with the conserved phenylalanine or tryptophan, this likely comes from a read error. This chain uses TRBV6-2 or TRBV6-3 with TRBJ2-6; D is possibly TRBD2 (5 bases). CDR1 MNHEY and CDR2 SVGEGT come from the germline V gene. The V and J ends lost 4 bases and 2 bases respectively, with 12 bases between them. This CDR3 comprises 16 residues. This chain's CDR3 is CASSSAPGAGANVLTL. CDR3 DNA sequence: TGTGCCAGCAGTTCCGCTCCCGGGGCTGGGGCCAACGTCCTGACTTTA.

The chain joins TRBV24-1 to TRBJ2-7; the D gene is possibly TRBD1 (6 bases). Germline V CDR1 and CDR2: KGHDR, SFDVKD. The CDR3 covers 13 residues. V was cut by 2 bases and J by 6 bases, with 10 bases left in between. The CDR3 loop reads CATSDSIRGEQYF. The CDR3 DNA reads as TGTGCCACCAGTGATTCGATCAGGGGCGAGCAGTACTTC.

The chain employs TRBV7-3 and TRBJ1-1; 7 bases match TRBD1. The CDR3 consists of 16 residues. Trimming removed 2 bases from V and 1 base from J; junction bases left unmatched: 7. The germline V gene has CDR1 SGHTA and CDR2 FQGTGA. The CDR3 spells CASSLRGDRTNTEAFF. In DNA form, the CDR3 reads TGTGCCAGCAGCTTACGCGGGGACAGAACGAACACTGAAGCTTTCTTT.

The V and J genes are TRBV7-9 and TRBJ2-5; 11 positions match TRBD2. V shed 1 base, J shed 0 bases, and the junction held 1 base outside the gene matches. This CDR3 spans 16 amino acids. CDR1 and CDR2 from the germline V gene are SEHNR and FQNEAQ (reference sequence). The CDR3 coding sequence is TGTGCCAGCAGCTTAGTACTAGCGGGGGACCAAGAGACCCAGTACTTC. Protein: CASSLVLAGDQETQYF.

There are a few counts of this clonotype. CDR3: CASTNEQFF. DNA for the CDR3: TGTGCCAGCACCAATGAGCAGTTCTTC. The V gene is TRBV7-2, the J gene TRBJ2-1; D gene uncertain. CDR1 is SGHTA and CDR2 is FQGNSA in the germline V gene. The CDR3 runs to 9 residues. V was trimmed by 7 bases and J by 6 bases, leaving 1 base between them.

This clonotype was detected only a few times. This rearrangement joins TRBV27 to TRBJ2-3; 8 bases are shared with TRBD1. V lost 5 bases, J lost 4 bases, and 17 bases stayed unmatched. Per germline, CDR1 MNHEY and CDR2 SMNVEV (reference sequence). The CDR3 is made up of 18 amino acids. For the CDR3, the DNA is TGTGCCAGCAGTCTATGGAGCCCTGGGGCAGGGGGCCCAGATACGCAGTATTTT. Translated, it gives CASSLWSPGAGGPDTQYF.

CDR3 region: CATSDSSYNEQYF. CDR3 bases: TGTGCCACCAGCGATAGCTCCTACAATGAGCAGTACTTC. V and J are TRBV24-1 and TRBJ2-1; D ambiguous. The end of the DNA fits TRBJ2-7 better, so the J call may be wrong. Germline CDR1 KGHDR, CDR2 SFDVKD. CDR3 length equals 13 residues.

This clonotype was picked up a small number of times. This rearrangement joins TRBV18 to TRBJ2-7; 8 bases are shared with TRBD1. The assigned J gene may be wrong: the sequence end matches TRBJ2-5 better. CDR3 size: 14 residues. CDR1 and CDR2 (germline): KGHSH, LQKENI. CDR3 nucleotide sequence: TGTGCCAGCTCAGGCTACAGGGGGACGGAGACCCAGTACTTC. Its translation: CASSGYRGTETQYF.

Concerning this clonotype itself: A clone one base away is much larger, so this may be a read error. The chain carries TRBV6-6 and TRBJ2-7; D perhaps matches TRBD2 (6 bases). The CDR3 length is 12 residues. Trimming left V 7 bases short and J 0 bases short, with 7 bases between. CDR1 MNHNY and CDR2 SVGAGI come from the germline V gene (reference sequence). The CDR3 here is CASIGGSYEQYF. CDR3 sequence (DNA): TGTGCCAGCATCGGGGGCTCCTACGAGCAGTACTTC.

The genes are TRBV19 and TRBJ2-7, with 8 bases identical to TRBD1. The CDR3 runs 13 residues. Germline V gene lookup returns CDR1 LNHDA and CDR2 SQIVND (reference sequence). V gave up 7 bases and J gave up 5 bases; unmatched junction bases: 7. DNA for the CDR3: TGTGCCAGTACCCGACAGGGGAGTGACGAGCAGTACTTC. Amino acids: CASTRQGSDEQYF. Complete variable domain (other parts from reference TRBV19 and TRBJ2-7): DGGITQSPKYLFRKEGQNVTLSCEQNLNHDAMYWYRQDPGQGLRLIYYSQIVNDFQKGDIAEGYSVSREKKESFPLTVTSAQKNPTAFYLCASTRQGSDEQYFGPGTRLTVT.

This clonotype was picked up a small number of times. CDR3: CASSLEPGLYNEQFF. CDR3 sequence (DNA): TGTGCCAGCAGCTTAGAACCGGGACTTTACAATGAGCAGTTCTTC. This chain links TRBV7-2 with TRBJ2-1, with D maybe TRBD2 (6 bases). CDR3 size: 15 residues. Germline-derived CDR1 and CDR2 are SGHTA and FQGNSA. V was shortened by 1 base and J by 4 bases, with 11 bases between the two germline ends. Using reference TRBV7-2 and TRBJ2-1 for the parts outside the CDR3, the full variable domain is GAGVSQSPSNKVTEKGKDVELRCDPISGHTALYWYRQSLGQGLEFLIYFQGNSAPDKSGLPSDRFSAERTGGSVSTLTIQRTQQEDSAVYLCASSLEPGLYNEQFFGPGTRLTVL.

CDR3 amino acids: CASSVESAPYEQYF. DNA of the CDR3: TGTGCCAGCAGCGTAGAATCGGCCCCCTACGAGCAGTACTTC. The chain joins TRBV9 to TRBJ2-7; D is uncertain. Germline CDR1 is SGDLS and CDR2 is YYNGEE. The CDR3 extends over 14 amino acids. V gave up 0 bases and J gave up 2 bases, with 9 bases separating them.

This clonotype has only one observation. The junction and the germline gene differ at one end; a read error may be behind it. The chain is built from TRBV7-7 and TRBJ2-1; a possible D gene is TRBD2 (5 bases). Germline CDR1 is SSHAT and CDR2 is FNYEAQ (reference sequence). This CDR3 has 16 residues. The CDR3 region has the DNA TGTGCTAGCAGCTCGACTATCAACACCAGGTACAATGAGCAGTTCTTC. This sequence encodes CASSSTINTRYNEQFF.

The chain has TRBV20-1 and TRBJ1-5; D unresolved. The CDR3 consists of 14 residues. V was clipped by 5 bases and J by 1 base, with 12 bases between them. Germline lookup yields CDR1 DFQATT and CDR2 SNEGSKA (reference sequence). CDR3 coding DNA: TGCAGTGCTCCGATAGGACTCAGCAATCAGCCCCAGCATTTT. Its protein is CSAPIGLSNQPQHF.

On this clonotype itself: At one boundary the junction diverges from the germline segment, which might be a read error. The rearrangement uses TRBV20-1 and TRBJ2-1; D is perhaps TRBD2 (6 bases). The CDR3 has 17 amino acids. Germline loops: CDR1 DFQATT, CDR2 SNEGSKA (reference sequence). The CDR3 here is CSARAQLDASVHNELFF. The CDR3 bases are TGCAGTGCTAGGGCCCAACTAGACGCTAGCGTACACAATGAGCTGTTCTTC.

The chain recombines TRBV20-1 with TRBJ2-5, with a weak D call TRBD1 (6 bases). The V end was cut by 3 bases, the J end by 2 bases, with 16 bases between. The CDR3 has 15 residues. Germline V lookup: CDR1 DFQATT, CDR2 SNEGSKA (reference sequence). The chain's CDR3 is CSARVPQGRQETQYF. The CDR3 nucleotides read TGCAGTGCTAGGGTCCCGCAGGGGAGACAAGAGACCCAGTACTTC.

This clonotype was detected a few times. An end of the junction does not agree with germline; a read error may underlie this. V and J are TRBV7-2 and TRBJ2-5; possible D gene TRBD2, 7 bases. The length of the CDR3 is 14 residues. From germline, CDR1 is SGHTA and CDR2 FQGNSA. The CDR3 DNA reads as TGTGCCAGCTGCTTCGGGGGGCAACAAGAGACCCAGTACTTC. Its translation is CASCFGGQQETQYF.

The chain combines TRBV14 with TRBJ2-3; unclear D gene. CDR3 length equals 16 residues. V lost 0 bases, J lost 2 bases, and 12 bases lay in between. Germline CDR1 and CDR2: SGHDN and FVKESK. The CDR3 bases are TGTGCCAGCAGCCAAGAGGTTAGCTTGCCCACAGATACGCAGTATTTT. Protein product: CASSQEVSLPTDTQYF.